This TCR beta chain comes out of a study of blood T cell repertoires in COVID-19. As for the study in general: COVID-19 samples from acute and convalescent phases originated in the United States, Italy and Spain.

Trimming stripped 5 bases from V and 7 bases from J, with 12 bases between. Germline CDR1 reads SGHAT; CDR2 reads FQNNGV. The CDR3 runs 13 residues. Here immunoSEQ multiplex PCR was the method, and the copy in TCRdb shows in-frame clones only, minus some. In the table there are approximately 25,000 clones, around 80% of which are singletons. This TCR was sampled from an elderly woman with acute or convalescent COVID-19. What was sequenced was peripheral blood. J is TRBJ2-1 and V is TRBV11-2, with unresolved D. CDR3 residues: CASSPPTTNEQFF. In DNA form, the CDR3 reads TGTGCCAGCAGCCCCCCAACAACAAATGAGCAGTTCTTC.